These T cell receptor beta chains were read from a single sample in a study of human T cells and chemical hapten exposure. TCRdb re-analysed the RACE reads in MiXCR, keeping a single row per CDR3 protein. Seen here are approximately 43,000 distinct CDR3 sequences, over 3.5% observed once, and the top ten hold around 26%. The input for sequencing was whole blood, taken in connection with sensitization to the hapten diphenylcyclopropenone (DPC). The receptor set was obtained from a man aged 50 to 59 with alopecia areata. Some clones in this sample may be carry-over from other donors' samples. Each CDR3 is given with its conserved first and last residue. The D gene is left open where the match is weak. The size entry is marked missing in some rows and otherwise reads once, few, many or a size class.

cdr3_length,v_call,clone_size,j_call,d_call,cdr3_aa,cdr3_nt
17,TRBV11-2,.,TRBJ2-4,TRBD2,CASSLPRLAGKVGIQYF,TGTGCCAGCAGCTTACCCCGGCTAGCGGGAAAGGTTGGCATTCAGTACTTC
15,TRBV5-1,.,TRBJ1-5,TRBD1,CASSETGDSNQPQHF,TGCGCCAGCAGCGAAACAGGGGATAGCAATCAGCCCCAGCATTTT
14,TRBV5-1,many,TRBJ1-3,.,CASSRTDSGNTIYF,TGCGCCAGCAGCCGGACAGACTCTGGAAACACCATATATTTT
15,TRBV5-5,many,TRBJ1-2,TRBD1,CASSLGTGEFYGYTF,TGTGCCAGCAGCTTGGGGACAGGCGAATTCTATGGCTACACCTTC
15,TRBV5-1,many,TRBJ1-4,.,CASSLAGGSNEKLFF,TGCGCCAGCAGCTTGGCGGGCGGCTCTAATGAAAAACTGTTTTTT
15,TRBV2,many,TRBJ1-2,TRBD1,CASSDPYGTGGRCTF,TGTGCCAGCAGTGATCCCTACGGGACAGGGGGCCGGTGCACCTTC
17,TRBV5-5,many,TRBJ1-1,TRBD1,CASSLVGGTGLNTEAFF,TGTGCCAGCAGCTTGGTGGGGGGGACAGGGCTGAACACTGAAGCTTTCTTT
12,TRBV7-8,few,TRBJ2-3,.,CASSLERITQYF,TGTGCCAGCAGCTTAGAGCGTATTACGCAGTATTTT
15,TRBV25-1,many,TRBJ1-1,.,CASSDGAGMNTEAFF,TGTGCCAGCAGTGATGGGGCAGGGATGAACACTGAAGCTTTCTTT
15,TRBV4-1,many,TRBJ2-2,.,CASSPDTRNTGELFF,TGCGCCAGCAGCCCCGATACTAGGAACACCGGGGAGCTGTTTTTT
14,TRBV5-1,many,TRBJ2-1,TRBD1,CASNPGQGIGEQFF,TGCGCCAGCAACCCGGGACAGGGGATAGGTGAGCAGTTCTTC
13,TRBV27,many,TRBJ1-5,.,CASSLQGDQPQHF,TGCGCCAGCAGCTTGCAGGGAGATCAGCCCCAGCATTTT
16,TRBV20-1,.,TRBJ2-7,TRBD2,CSARETSGRVSYEQYF,TGCAGTGCTAGAGAGACTAGCGGGAGGGTTTCCTACGAGCAGTACTTC
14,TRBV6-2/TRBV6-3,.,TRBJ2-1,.,CASSYPGVTHEQFF,TGTGCCAGCAGTTACCCGGGAGTAACCCATGAGCAGTTCTTC
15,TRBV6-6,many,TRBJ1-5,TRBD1,CASSEDRGRYQPQHF,TGTGCCAGCAGTGAGGACAGGGGGCGATATCAGCCCCAGCATTTT
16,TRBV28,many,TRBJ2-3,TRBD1,CASSLFETGSTDTQYF,TGTGCCAGCAGTTTATTCGAGACAGGGAGCACAGATACGCAGTATTTT
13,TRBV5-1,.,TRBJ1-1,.,CASWRKGDTEAFF,TGCGCCAGCTGGCGTAAGGGGGACACTGAAGCTTTCTTT
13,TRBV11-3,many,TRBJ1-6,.,CASSLDIYSPLHF,TGTGCCAGCAGCTTAGATATTTATTCACCCCTCCACTTT
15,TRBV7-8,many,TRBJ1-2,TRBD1,CASSHQETGIYGYTF,TGTGCCAGCAGCCACCAGGAGACAGGGATCTATGGCTACACCTTC
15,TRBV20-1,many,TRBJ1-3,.,CSARDLAGDGNTIYF,TGCAGTGCTAGAGATCTCGCAGGGGATGGAAACACCATATATTTT
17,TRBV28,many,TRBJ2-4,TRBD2,CASSAGLAGRAKNIQYF,TGTGCCAGCAGTGCGGGACTAGCGGGAAGGGCCAAAAACATTCAGTACTTC
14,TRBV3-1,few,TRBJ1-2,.,CASSLSRGGKGYTF,TGTGCCAGCAGCCTCAGCCGGGGGGGTAAAGGCTACACCTTC
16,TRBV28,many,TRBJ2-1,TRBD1,CASQDNRTGYYNEQFF,TGTGCCAGCCAAGATAACAGGACAGGATACTACAATGAGCAGTTCTTC
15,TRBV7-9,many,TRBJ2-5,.,CASSSRWPVGETQYF,TGTGCCAGCAGCTCCCGTTGGCCGGTGGGTGAGACCCAGTACTTC
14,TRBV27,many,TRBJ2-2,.,CASSAGTEAGELFF,TGTGCCAGCAGTGCCGGGACGGAAGCCGGGGAGCTGTTTTTT
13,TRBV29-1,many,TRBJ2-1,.,CSVDSPNYNEQFF,TGCAGCGTTGACAGTCCAAACTACAATGAGCAGTTCTTC
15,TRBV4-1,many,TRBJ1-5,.,CASSQDLGTNQPQHF,TGCGCCAGCAGCCAAGATCTGGGAACCAATCAGCCCCAGCATTTT